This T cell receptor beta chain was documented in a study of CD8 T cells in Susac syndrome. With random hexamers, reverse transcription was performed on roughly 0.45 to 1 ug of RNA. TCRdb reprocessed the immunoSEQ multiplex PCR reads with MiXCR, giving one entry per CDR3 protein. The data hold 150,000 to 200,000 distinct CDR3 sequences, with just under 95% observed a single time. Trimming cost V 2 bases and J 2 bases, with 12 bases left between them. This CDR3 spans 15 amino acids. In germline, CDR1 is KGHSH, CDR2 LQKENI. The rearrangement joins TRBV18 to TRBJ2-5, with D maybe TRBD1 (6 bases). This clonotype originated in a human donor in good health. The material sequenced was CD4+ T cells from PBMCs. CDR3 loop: CASSPARDTQETQYF. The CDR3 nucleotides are TGTGCCAGCTCACCAGCCCGGGACACTCAAGAGACCCAGTACTTC.